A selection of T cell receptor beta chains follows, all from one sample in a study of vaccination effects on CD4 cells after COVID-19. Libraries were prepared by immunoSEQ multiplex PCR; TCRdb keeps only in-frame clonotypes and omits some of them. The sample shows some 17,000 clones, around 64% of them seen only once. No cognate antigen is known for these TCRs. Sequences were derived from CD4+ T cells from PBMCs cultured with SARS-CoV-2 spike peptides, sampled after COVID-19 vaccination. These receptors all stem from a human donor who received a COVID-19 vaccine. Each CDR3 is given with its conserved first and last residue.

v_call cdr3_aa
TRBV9 CASSVGVGRSTDTQYF
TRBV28 CASNGQPGSTDTQYF
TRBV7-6 CASSPSSTNFGNTIYF
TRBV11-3 CASSTYSGSAQYF
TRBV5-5 CASSLLGGAYEQFF
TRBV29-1 CSVLDGTDTQYF
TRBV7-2 CASSPGPVQETQYF
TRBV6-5 CASSPLSWYGETQYF
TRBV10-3 CAISTDPGQGNSPLHF
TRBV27 CASSLWDGREGAFF
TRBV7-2 CASSLRRTSGLYNEQFF
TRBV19 CASSIEQGFNQPQHF
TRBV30 CAWSVGGPGANVLTF
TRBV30 CAWSGGAHQPQHF
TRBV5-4 CASSLDPGGEETQYF
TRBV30 CAWSGTGGFTDTQYF
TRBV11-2 CASSISQDAYNEQFF
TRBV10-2 CASRDVNMNTEAFF
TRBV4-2 CASSQDGIAGATDTQYF
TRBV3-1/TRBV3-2 CASSQVGSGRAYNEQFF
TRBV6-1 CASSEAWGHIVEQFF
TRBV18 CASSPPDGQNTEAFF
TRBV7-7 CASTPGRGQETQYF
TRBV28 CASSPPSGSVYEQYF
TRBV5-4 CASSPGLAGGSNEQFF
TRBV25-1 CASSAPGRSSGANVLTF
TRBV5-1 CASSLGAWGGMNTEAFF